The source of this T cell receptor beta chain is a study of blood T cells in healthy people across ages. Drawing of peripheral blood yielded about 9.8 milliliters from each donor. A sample-barcoded 5' primer and a J-beta primer mix were used in a second PCR of about 7 to 11 cycles. Every cDNA molecule bore a tag from a template-switch adaptor containing 12 random nucleotides. TCRdb passed the 5' RACE reads through MiXCR, listing each CDR3 protein once. The data contain more than 800,000 distinct CDR3 sequences, about 30% of them singletons. This clonotype was observed many times. Its antigen is still unknown. The study's findings and limits: As age increased, TCR beta diversity per million T cells fell in a roughly linear fashion. The study lacked donor CMV status, which possibly confounded expanded clonotype changes.

The CDR3 covers 13 residues. Trimming took off 3 bases at V and 7 bases at J, with 12 bases between the two ends. CDR1 SEHNR and CDR2 FQNEAQ come from the germline V gene (reference sequence). This chain joins TRBV7-9 and TRBJ2-5; tentatively, D is TRBD2 (6 bases). Sample: blood. This TCR was recovered from a woman aged 80 or over in good health. The CDR3 loop reads CASSLDWGVTQYF. As DNA, the CDR3 is TGTGCCAGCAGCTTGGACTGGGGGGTGACCCAGTACTTC.